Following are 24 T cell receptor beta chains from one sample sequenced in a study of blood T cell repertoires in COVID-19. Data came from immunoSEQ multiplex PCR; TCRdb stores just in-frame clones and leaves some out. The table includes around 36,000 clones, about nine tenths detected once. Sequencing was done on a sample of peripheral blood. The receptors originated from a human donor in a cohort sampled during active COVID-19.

The CDR3 protein is CASRRDNYEQYF. For the CDR3, the DNA is TGTGCCAGCAGGAGGGACAACTACGAGCAGTACTTC. The J gene is TRBJ2-7, the V gene TRBV6-6; TRBD1 is a possible D gene (6 bases). This CDR3 is 12 amino acids long. The ends were cut back, 6 bases at V and 3 bases at J, with 9 bases in the middle. Germline V CDR1 and CDR2: MNHNY, SVGAGI (reference sequence).

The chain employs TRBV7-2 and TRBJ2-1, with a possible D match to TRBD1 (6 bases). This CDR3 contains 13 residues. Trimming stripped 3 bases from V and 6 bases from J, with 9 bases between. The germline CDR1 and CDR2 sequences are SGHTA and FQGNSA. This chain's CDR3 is CASSFTGSNEQFF. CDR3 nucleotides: TGTGCCAGCAGCTTTACAGGGTCCAATGAGCAGTTCTTC.

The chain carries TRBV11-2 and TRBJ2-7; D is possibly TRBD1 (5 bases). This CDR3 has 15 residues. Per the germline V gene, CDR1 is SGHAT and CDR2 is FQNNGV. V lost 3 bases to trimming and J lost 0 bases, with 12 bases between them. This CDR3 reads CASSFPWTLSYEQYF. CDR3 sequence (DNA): TGTGCCAGCAGCTTTCCCTGGACACTCTCCTACGAGCAGTACTTC.

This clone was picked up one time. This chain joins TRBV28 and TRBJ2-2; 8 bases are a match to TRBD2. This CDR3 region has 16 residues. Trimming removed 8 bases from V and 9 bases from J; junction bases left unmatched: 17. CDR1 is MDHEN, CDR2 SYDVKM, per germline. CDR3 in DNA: TGTGCCAGCTTTACTAGCGGAAAGAAGGTTGAGAGGGAGCTGTTTTTT. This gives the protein CASFTSGKKVERELFF.

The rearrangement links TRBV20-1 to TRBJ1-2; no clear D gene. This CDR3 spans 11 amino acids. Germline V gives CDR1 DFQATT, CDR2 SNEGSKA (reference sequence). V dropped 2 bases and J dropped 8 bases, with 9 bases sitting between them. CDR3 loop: CSARNREGYTF. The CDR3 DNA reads TGCAGTGCTAGAAATAGAGAGGGCTACACCTTC.

As DNA, the CDR3 is TGTGCCAGCAGCTCCCGGGGGATTATCAGGGGGCTGTACAATGAGCAGTTCTTC. Translated, it gives CASSSRGIIRGLYNEQFF. The rearrangement uses TRBV11-3 and TRBJ2-1, with 8 bases fitting TRBD1. Germline V lookup: CDR1 SGHNT, CDR2 YENEEA. The length of the CDR3 is 18 residues. With V trimmed by 4 bases and J by 4 bases, 15 bases remained unmatched.

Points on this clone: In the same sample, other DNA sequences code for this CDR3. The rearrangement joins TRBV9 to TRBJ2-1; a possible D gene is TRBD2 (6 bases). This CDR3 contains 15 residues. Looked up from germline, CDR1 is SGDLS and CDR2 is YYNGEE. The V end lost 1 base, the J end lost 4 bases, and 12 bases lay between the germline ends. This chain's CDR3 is CASSVNGRGYNEQFF. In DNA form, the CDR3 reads TGTGCCAGCAGCGTAAACGGGAGAGGTTACAATGAGCAGTTCTTC.

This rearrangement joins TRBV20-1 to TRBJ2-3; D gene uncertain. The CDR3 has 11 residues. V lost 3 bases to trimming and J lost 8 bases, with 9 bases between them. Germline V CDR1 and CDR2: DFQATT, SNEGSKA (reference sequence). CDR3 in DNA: TGCAGTGCTAGTGGTTCGGGTACGCAGTATTTT. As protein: CSASGSGTQYF.

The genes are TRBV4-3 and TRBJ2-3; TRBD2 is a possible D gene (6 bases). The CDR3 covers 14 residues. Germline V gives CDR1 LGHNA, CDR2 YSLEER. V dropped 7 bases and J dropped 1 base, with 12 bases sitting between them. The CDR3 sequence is CASTERVGTDTQYF. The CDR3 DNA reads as TGCGCCAGCACCGAGCGGGTAGGCACAGATACGCAGTATTTT.

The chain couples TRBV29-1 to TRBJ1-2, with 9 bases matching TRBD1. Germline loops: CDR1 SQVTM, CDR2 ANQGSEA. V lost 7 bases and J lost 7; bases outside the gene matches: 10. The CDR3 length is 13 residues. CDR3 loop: CSAATGGGSGYTF. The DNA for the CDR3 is TGCAGCGCCGCAACAGGGGGCGGTAGTGGCTACACCTTC.

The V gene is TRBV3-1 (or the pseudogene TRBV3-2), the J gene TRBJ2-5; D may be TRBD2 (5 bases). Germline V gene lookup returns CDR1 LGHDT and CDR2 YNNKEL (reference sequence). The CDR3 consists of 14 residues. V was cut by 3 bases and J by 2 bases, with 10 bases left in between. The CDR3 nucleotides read TGTGCCAGCAGCCATAGGAGGCAACAAGAGACCCAGTACTTC. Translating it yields CASSHRRQQETQYF.

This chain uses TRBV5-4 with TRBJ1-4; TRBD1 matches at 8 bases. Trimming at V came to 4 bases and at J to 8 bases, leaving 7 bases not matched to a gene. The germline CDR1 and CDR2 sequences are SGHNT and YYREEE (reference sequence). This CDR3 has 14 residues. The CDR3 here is CASSGGQAGEKLFF. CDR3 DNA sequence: TGTGCCAGCAGCGGGGGACAGGCAGGGGAAAAACTGTTTTTT.

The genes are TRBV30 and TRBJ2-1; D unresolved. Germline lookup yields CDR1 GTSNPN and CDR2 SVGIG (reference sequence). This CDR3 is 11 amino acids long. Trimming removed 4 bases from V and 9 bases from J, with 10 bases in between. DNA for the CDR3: TGTGCCTGGAATCGAGGTGGTGAGCAGTTCTTC. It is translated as CAWNRGGEQFF.

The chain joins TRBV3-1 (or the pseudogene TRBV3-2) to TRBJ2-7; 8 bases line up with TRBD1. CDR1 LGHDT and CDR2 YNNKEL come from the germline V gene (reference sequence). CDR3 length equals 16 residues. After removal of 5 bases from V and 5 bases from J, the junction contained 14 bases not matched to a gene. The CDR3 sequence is CASSYYGGRGPHEQYF. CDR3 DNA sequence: TGTGCCAGCAGCTATTACGGAGGCAGGGGGCCTCACGAGCAGTACTTC.

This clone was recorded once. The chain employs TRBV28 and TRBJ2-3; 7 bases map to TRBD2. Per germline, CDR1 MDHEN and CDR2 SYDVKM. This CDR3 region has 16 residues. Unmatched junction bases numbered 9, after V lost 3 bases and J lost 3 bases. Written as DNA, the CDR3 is TGTGCCAGCAGTTTGGCCCGCGGGAGTGTGACAGATACGCAGTATTTT. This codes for CASSLARGSVTDTQYF.

The CDR3 loop is CASSRTGVSYNEQFF. DNA of the CDR3: TGTGCCAGCAGCCGTACAGGGGTGTCCTACAATGAGCAGTTCTTC. The chain links TRBV28 to TRBJ2-1, with 7 bases fitting TRBD1. CDR3 length equals 15 residues. J gave up 1 base and V 6 bases, and 6 bases lay outside the gene matches. CDR1 is MDHEN and CDR2 is SYDVKM in the germline V gene. The full variable domain, rest sourced from reference TRBV28 and TRBJ2-1, is DVKVTQSSRYLVKRTGEKVFLECVQDMDHENMFWYRQDPGLGLRLIYFSYDVKMKEKGDIPEGYSVSREKKERFSLILESASTNQTSMYLCASSRTGVSYNEQFFGPGTRLTVL.

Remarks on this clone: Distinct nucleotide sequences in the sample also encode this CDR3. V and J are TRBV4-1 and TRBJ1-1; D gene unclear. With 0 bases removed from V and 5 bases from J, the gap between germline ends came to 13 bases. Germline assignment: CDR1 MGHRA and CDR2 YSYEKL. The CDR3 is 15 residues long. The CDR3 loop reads CASSQDGSGGTEAFF. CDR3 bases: TGCGCCAGCAGCCAAGATGGGAGTGGAGGGACTGAAGCTTTCTTT.

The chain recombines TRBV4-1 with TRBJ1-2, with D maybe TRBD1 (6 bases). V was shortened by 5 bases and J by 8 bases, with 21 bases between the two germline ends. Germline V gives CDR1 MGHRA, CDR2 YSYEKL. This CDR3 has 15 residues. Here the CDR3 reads CASSSQQGPFMGYTF. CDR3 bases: TGCGCCAGCAGCTCCCAACAGGGCCCCTTTATGGGCTACACCTTC.

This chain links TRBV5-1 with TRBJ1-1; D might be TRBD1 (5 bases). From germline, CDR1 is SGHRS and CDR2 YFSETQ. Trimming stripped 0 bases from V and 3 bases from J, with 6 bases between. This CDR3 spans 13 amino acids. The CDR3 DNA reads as TGCGCCAGCAGCTTGGAACAGGACACTGAAGCTTTCTTT. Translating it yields CASSLEQDTEAFF.

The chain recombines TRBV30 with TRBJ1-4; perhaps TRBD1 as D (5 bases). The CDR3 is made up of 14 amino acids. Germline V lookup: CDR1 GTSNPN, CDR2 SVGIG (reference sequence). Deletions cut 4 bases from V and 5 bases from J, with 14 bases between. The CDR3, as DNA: TGTGCCTGGAATTATGGACATTCGAATGAAAAACTGTTTTTT. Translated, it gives CAWNYGHSNEKLFF. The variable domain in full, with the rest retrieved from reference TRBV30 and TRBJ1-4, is SQTIHQWPATLVQPVGSPLSLECTVEGTSNPNLYWYRQAAGRGLQLLFYSVGIGQISSEVPQNLSASRPQDRQFILSSKKLLLSDSGFYLCAWNYGHSNEKLFFGSGTQLSVL.

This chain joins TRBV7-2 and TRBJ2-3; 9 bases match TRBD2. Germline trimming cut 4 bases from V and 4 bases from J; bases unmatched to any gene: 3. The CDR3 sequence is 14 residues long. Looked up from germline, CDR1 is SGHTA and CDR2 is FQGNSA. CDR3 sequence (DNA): TGTGCCAGCAGCTCTAGCGGGGTCGCAGATACGCAGTATTTT. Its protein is CASSSSGVADTQYF.

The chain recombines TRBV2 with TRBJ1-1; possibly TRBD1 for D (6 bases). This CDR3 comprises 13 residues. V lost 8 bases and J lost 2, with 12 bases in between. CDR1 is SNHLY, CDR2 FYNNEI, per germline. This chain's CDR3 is CASSGVSNTEAFF. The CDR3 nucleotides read TGTGCCAGCTCAGGGGTTTCCAACACTGAAGCTTTCTTT.

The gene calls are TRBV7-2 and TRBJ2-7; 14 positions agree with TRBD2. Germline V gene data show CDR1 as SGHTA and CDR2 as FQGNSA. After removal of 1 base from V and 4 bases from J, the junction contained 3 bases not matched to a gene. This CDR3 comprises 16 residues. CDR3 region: CASSLGRLAGGYEQYF. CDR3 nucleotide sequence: TGTGCCAGCAGCTTAGGTCGACTAGCGGGAGGGTACGAGCAGTACTTC.

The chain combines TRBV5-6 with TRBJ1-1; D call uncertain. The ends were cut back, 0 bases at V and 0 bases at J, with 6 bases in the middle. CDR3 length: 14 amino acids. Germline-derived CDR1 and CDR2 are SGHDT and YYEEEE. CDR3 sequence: CASSLGLMNTEAFF. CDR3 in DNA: TGTGCCAGCAGCTTGGGGCTTATGAACACTGAAGCTTTCTTT.